The clone carrying this T cell receptor beta chain came up once. Its specificity is not known. This specimen belongs to a study of cytomegalovirus exposure and HLA in healthy donors. PCR primers comprised 60 Vbeta and 13 Jbeta primers. The repertoire was sequenced with immunoSEQ multiplex PCR; TCRdb's copy has only in-frame clones and lacks some. Of approximately 210,000 clones listed, around 79% are singletons. Broader study findings: Sequencing had likely introduced a cluster of highly shared sequence variants as an artifact.

V lost 0 bases and J 0 bases, leaving 9 bases between the germline ends. The germline V gene encodes CDR1 SGHRS and CDR2 YFSETQ. This CDR3 region has 15 residues. The origin of this receptor is a male donor in good health and CMV-seropositive. The chain has TRBV5-1 and TRBJ1-2; D is perhaps TRBD1 (5 bases). The sequenced sample was PBMCs. The CDR3 DNA reads TGCGCCAGCAGCTTGGCCAGGGTCCCTAACTATGGCTACACCTTC. It translates to CASSLARVPNYGYTF.